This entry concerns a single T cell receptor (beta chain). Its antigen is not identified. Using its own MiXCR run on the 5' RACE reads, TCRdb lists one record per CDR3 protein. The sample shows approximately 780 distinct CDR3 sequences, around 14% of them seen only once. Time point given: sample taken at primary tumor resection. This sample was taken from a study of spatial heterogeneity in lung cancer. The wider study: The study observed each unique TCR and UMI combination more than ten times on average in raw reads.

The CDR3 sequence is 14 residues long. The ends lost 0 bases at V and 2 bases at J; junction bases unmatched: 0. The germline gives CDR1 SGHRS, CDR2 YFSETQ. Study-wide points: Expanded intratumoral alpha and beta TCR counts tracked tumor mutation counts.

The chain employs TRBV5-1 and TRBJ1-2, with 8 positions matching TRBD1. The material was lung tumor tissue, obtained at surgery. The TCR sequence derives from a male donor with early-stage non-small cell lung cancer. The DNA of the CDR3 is TGCGCCAGCAGCTTGGACAGGGGGAACTATGGCTACACCTTC. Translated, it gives CASSLDRGNYGYTF. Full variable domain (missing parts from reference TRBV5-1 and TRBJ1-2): KAGVTQTPRYLIKTRGQQVTLSCSPISGHRSVSWYQQTPGQGLQFLFEYFSETQRNKGNFPGRFSGRQFSNSRSEMNVSTLELGDSALYLCASSLDRGNYGYTFGSGTRLTVV.